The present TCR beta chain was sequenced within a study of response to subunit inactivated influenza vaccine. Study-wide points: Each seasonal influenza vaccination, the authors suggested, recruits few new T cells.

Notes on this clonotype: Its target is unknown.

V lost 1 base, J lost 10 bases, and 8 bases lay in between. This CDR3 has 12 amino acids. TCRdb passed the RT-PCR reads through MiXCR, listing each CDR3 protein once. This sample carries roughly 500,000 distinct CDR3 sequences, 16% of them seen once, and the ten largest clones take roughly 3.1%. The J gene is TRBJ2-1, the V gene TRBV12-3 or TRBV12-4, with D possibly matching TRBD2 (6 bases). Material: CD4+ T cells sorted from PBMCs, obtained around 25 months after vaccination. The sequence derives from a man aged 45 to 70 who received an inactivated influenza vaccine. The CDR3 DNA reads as TGTGCCAGCAGTTTAGGGGCGGGAGAGCAGTTCTTC. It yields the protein CASSLGAGEQFF.